This T cell receptor beta chain came from a study of shared clonotypes between healthy human individuals. Findings and caveats of the study: The generation probabilities recorded for non-shared clonotypes fell below those of clonotypes shared by all four donors.

To note about this clone: Its matching antigen is unknown.

Deep level was the assay's run setting. The protocol was immunoSEQ multiplex PCR, while the TCRdb copy is restricted to in-frame clones and leaves out a portion. The sample carries about 2,100,000 clones, under 95% recorded once. Germline CDR1 is SQVTM and CDR2 is ANQGSEA. The CDR3 covers 12 residues. It was CD45RO-negative cells, positively selected for CCR7, that made up naive CD8 cells, with terminally differentiated effector memory CD45RA+ cells excluded. The receptor was isolated from a man aged 18 to 30 in good health. Some clones in this sample may be carry-over from other donors' samples. Sequencing used naive CD8+ T cells from PBMCs. V usage is TRBV29-1 and J usage is TRBJ2-7; 9 nucleotides agree with TRBD1. The CDR3 DNA follows: TGCACCTTCGGGACAGGGAGAAACGAGCAGTACTTC. Translation: CTFGTGRNEQYF.